This TCR beta chain was sequenced during a study of T cells in Graves' hyperthyroidism and ophthalmopathy. Trimming pared 1 base from V and 14 bases from J, leaving 9 bases between. The CDR3 consists of 11 residues. Germline loops: CDR1 SGHAT, CDR2 FQNNGV. What was amplified from RNA transcripts were TCR beta CDR3 regions. HTBI primers drove first-round RT-PCR of the TCR CDR3. TCRdb called the multiplex PCR reads again in MiXCR, with one record for every CDR3 protein. The sample includes about 570,000 distinct CDR3 sequences, about 45% of them seen just once. Details on this clonotype: Its antigen is currently unknown.

Overall study findings and caveats: Median prediction lead before ophthalmopathy onset was about 6.7 months with the model. Blood also showed most of the thyroid clonotypes that were expanded above 0.001.

Exclusion of patients followed from uncontrolled infection, other autoimmune disease, pregnancy or lactation. This receptor was identified in an adult woman with Graves' disease, either hyperthyroidism or ophthalmopathy (not recorded which). Sequencing was performed on peripheral blood or thyroid tissue (not recorded which). The chain joins TRBV11-2 to TRBJ1-5; D uncertain. CDR3 in amino acids: CASSLGSYEHF. Here the CDR3 DNA reads TGTGCCAGCAGCTTAGGCAGCTACGAGCATTTT.